One and the same sample provided the 23 T cell receptor beta chains below, sequenced in a study of blood T cell repertoires in COVID-19. Profiling relied on immunoSEQ multiplex PCR, and the TCRdb table lists in-frame clones only, not all of them. The sample yields approximately 200,000 clones, about 85% seen once. The material sequenced was PBMCs or T cells enriched from blood (not recorded which). The receptors here all came from a man aged 40-49 years who had recovered from COVID-19.

In its sample, this clone was seen once. The V gene is TRBV27, the J gene TRBJ2-7, with 7 bases aligning to TRBD1. The CDR3 loop spans 14 amino acids. The V and J ends lost 4 bases and 3 bases, in that order; junction bases with no gene match: 6. Germline values: CDR1 MNHEY, CDR2 SMNVEV (reference sequence). In nucleotides, the CDR3 is TGTGCCAGCAGTTCGACAGGGAGCGACTACGAGCAGTACTTC. Encoded protein: CASSSTGSDYEQYF.

This chain links TRBV6-1 with TRBJ2-7; 9 nucleotides agree with TRBD1. The germline V gene has CDR1 MNHNS and CDR2 SASEGT. After removal of 3 bases from V and 3 bases from J, the junction contained 3 bases not matched to a gene. CDR3 size: 14 residues. CDR3 coding DNA: TGTGCCAGCAGTGACCGGGACAGGGACTACGAGCAGTACTTC. It specifies CASSDRDRDYEQYF.

The gene calls are TRBV19 and TRBJ1-1; unclear D gene. In germline, CDR1 is LNHDA, CDR2 SQIVND (reference sequence). This CDR3 contains 11 residues. Trimming removed 5 bases at V and 7 bases at J, with 8 bases between. This chain's CDR3 is CASSLTSEAFF. The DNA for the CDR3 is TGTGCCAGTAGTCTGACAAGTGAAGCTTTCTTT. Variable domain in full (rest from reference TRBV19 and TRBJ1-1): DGGITQSPKYLFRKEGQNVTLSCEQNLNHDAMYWYRQDPGQGLRLIYYSQIVNDFQKGDIAEGYSVSREKKESFPLTVTSAQKNPTAFYLCASSLTSEAFFGQGTRLTVV.

The gene calls are TRBV28 and TRBJ1-2; 9 nucleotides line up with TRBD1. The J segment lost 7 bases and the V segment lost 3 bases, leaving 3 bases of the junction unmatched. The CDR3 spans 13 residues. Germline V lookup: CDR1 MDHEN, CDR2 SYDVKM. Here the CDR3 DNA reads TGTGCCAGCAGTTTGGGACAGGGTCGTGGCTACACCTTC. Amino acids: CASSLGQGRGYTF.

V and J are TRBV12-3 or TRBV12-4 and TRBJ1-1; 11 positions match TRBD1. The length of the CDR3 is 13 residues. The V and J ends lost 5 bases and 10 bases, in that order; junction bases with no gene match: 6. The CDR3 nucleotides are TGTGCCAGCAGTCCCCGGGACAGGGGGAGAGCTTTCTTT. Encoded protein: CASSPRDRGRAFF.

Concerning this clone itself: Other DNA sequences in this specimen translate into the identical CDR3. This sequence joins TRBV7-2 and TRBJ2-7, with D maybe TRBD2 (5 bases). V was trimmed by 1 base and J by 1 base, leaving 8 bases between them. CDR1 SGHTA and CDR2 FQGNSA come from the germline V gene. The CDR3 has 14 amino acids. CDR3 protein: CASSLGTASYEQYF. The CDR3 region has the DNA TGTGCCAGCAGCTTAGGGACTGCATCCTACGAGCAGTACTTC. The complete variable domain, with remaining parts taken from reference TRBV7-2 and TRBJ2-7, reads GAGVSQSPSNKVTEKGKDVELRCDPISGHTALYWYRQSLGQGLEFLIYFQGNSAPDKSGLPSDRFSAERTGGSVSTLTIQRTQQEDSAVYLCASSLGTASYEQYFGPGTRLTVT.

The chain employs TRBV9 and TRBJ2-2, with TRBD2 matching over 8 bases. CDR3 size: 15 residues. The V and J ends lost 2 bases and 0 bases, in that order; junction bases with no gene match: 0. Germline lookup yields CDR1 SGDLS and CDR2 YYNGEE. CDR3 amino acids: CASSVGLANTGELFF. The CDR3 nucleotides are TGTGCCAGCAGCGTGGGACTAGCGAACACCGGGGAGCTGTTTTTT.

The chain recombines TRBV9 with TRBJ1-4; 7 positions agree with TRBD1. The CDR3 loop spans 16 amino acids. Germline CDR1 SGDLS, CDR2 YYNGEE. The junction had 10 bases not matched to a gene; V was cut back by 3 bases and J by 5 bases. Here the CDR3 reads CASSDGRTGENEKLFF. In DNA form, the CDR3 reads TGTGCCAGCAGCGATGGTCGGACAGGTGAAAATGAAAAACTGTTTTTT.

The genes are TRBV30 and TRBJ1-4, with a possible D match to TRBD1 (5 bases). Trimming pared 0 bases from V and 4 bases from J, leaving 9 bases between. Germline V gene data show CDR1 as GTSNPN and CDR2 as SVGIG (reference sequence). This CDR3 spans 14 amino acids. CDR3 in DNA: TGTGCCTGGAGTGTTCTCAGGGTTAATGAAAAACTGTTTTTT. It encodes CAWSVLRVNEKLFF.

This chain links TRBV18 with TRBJ1-1, with a tentative D call TRBD1 (6 bases). Germline V gives CDR1 KGHSH, CDR2 LQKENI. The CDR3 is made up of 16 amino acids. Trimming stripped 4 bases from V and 0 bases from J, with 15 bases between. The CDR3 nucleotides read TGTGCCAGCTCACGGGCCGCGACAGGAGTGAACACTGAAGCTTTCTTT. Residues: CASSRAATGVNTEAFF.

The J gene is TRBJ2-1, the V gene TRBV9; 7 bases agree with TRBD2. This CDR3 region has 16 residues. Looked up from germline, CDR1 is SGDLS and CDR2 is YYNGEE. V shed 4 bases and J 8 bases; nucleotides not matched to a gene: 15. DNA for the CDR3: TGTGCCAGCAGCCTCGGACTAGGGATTCGCAGGGATGAGCAGTTCTTC. It is translated as CASSLGLGIRRDEQFF.

The chain couples TRBV9 to TRBJ2-1, with 11 bases aligning to TRBD2. Germline CDR1 reads SGDLS; CDR2 reads YYNGEE. The CDR3 contains 18 residues. V lost 4 bases and J lost 4; bases outside the gene matches: 13. The CDR3 sequence is CASSPRNLAGGFYNEQFF. CDR3 sequence (DNA): TGTGCCAGCAGCCCGAGGAACCTAGCGGGAGGATTTTACAATGAGCAGTTCTTC.

The chain joins TRBV24-1 to TRBJ2-1; 12 bases agree with TRBD2. CDR3 length equals 16 residues. The germline V gene encodes CDR1 KGHDR and CDR2 SFDVKD. The V and J ends lost 4 bases and 7 bases, in that order; junction bases with no gene match: 7. CDR3 protein: CATSDQTSGRINEQFF. Written as DNA, the CDR3 is TGTGCCACCAGTGACCAGACTAGCGGGAGAATTAATGAGCAGTTCTTC.

This clone has more than one count but fewer than ten. CDR3 region: CASSYRDRITEAFF. Here the CDR3 DNA reads TGTGCCAGCAGTTACCGGGACAGGATAACTGAAGCTTTCTTT. The V and J genes are TRBV27 and TRBJ1-1; 8 bases are a match to TRBD1. Germline assignment: CDR1 MNHEY and CDR2 SMNVEV (reference sequence). CDR3 length: 14 amino acids. V lost 4 bases to trimming and J lost 5 bases; unmatched junction nucleotides: 6.

J is TRBJ2-7 and V is TRBV2, with no clear D. This CDR3 has 12 amino acids. V shed 0 bases and J shed 4 bases, with 4 bases lying between them. Germline values: CDR1 SNHLY, CDR2 FYNNEI. The CDR3 coding sequence is TGTGCCAGCAGTGAAGCCCTTTACGAGCAGTACTTC. It is translated as CASSEALYEQYF.

The rearrangement links TRBV4-1 to TRBJ2-2, with TRBD2 matching 14 bases. Germline lookup yields CDR1 MGHRA and CDR2 YSYEKL. The CDR3 totals 16 residues. The trim removed 4 bases at V and 4 bases at J, leaving 2 bases unmatched. CDR3 in amino acids: CASSPGLAGVTGELFF. CDR3 DNA: TGCGCCAGCAGCCCGGGACTAGCGGGAGTCACCGGGGAGCTGTTTTTT.

The J gene is TRBJ2-1, the V gene TRBV19, with TRBD2 identical over 12 bases. V lost 4 bases to trimming and J lost 3 bases; unmatched junction nucleotides: 7. The CDR3 is made up of 17 amino acids. The germline V gene has CDR1 LNHDA and CDR2 SQIVND (reference sequence). CDR3 nucleotide sequence: TGTGCCAGTAGTACCCCTGGACTAGCGGGAAACTACAATGAGCAGTTCTTC. Residues: CASSTPGLAGNYNEQFF.

V gene TRBV9 combines with J gene TRBJ2-3; 8 bases line up with TRBD2. Germline V gene data show CDR1 as SGDLS and CDR2 as YYNGEE. Trimming cost V 4 bases and J 5 bases; bases outside gene matches: 9. This CDR3 comprises 15 residues. The CDR3 spells CASSPGLAVQDTQYF. Here the CDR3 DNA reads TGTGCCAGCAGCCCAGGACTAGCAGTCCAAGATACGCAGTATTTT.

V and J are TRBV30 and TRBJ2-2; 8 nucleotides align to TRBD1. Per germline, CDR1 GTSNPN and CDR2 SVGIG (reference sequence). The CDR3 sequence is 15 residues long. Trimming at V came to 4 bases and at J to 0 bases, leaving 4 bases not matched to a gene. The CDR3 loop is CAWTTGGANTGELFF. The CDR3 coding sequence is TGTGCCTGGACCACAGGGGGTGCGAACACCGGGGAGCTGTTTTTT.

The chain links TRBV28 to TRBJ2-7, with D perhaps TRBD2 (5 bases). The germline V gene has CDR1 MDHEN and CDR2 SYDVKM. The CDR3 is made up of 13 amino acids. Trimming took 0 bases from V and 5 from J, leaving 8 bases between them. The CDR3 here is CASSLWPGNEQYF. The CDR3 DNA follows: TGTGCCAGCAGTTTATGGCCGGGGAACGAGCAGTACTTC. Full variable domain (outside the CDR3, taken from reference TRBV28 and TRBJ2-7): DVKVTQSSRYLVKRTGEKVFLECVQDMDHENMFWYRQDPGLGLRLIYFSYDVKMKEKGDIPEGYSVSREKKERFSLILESASTNQTSMYLCASSLWPGNEQYFGPGTRLTVT.

This clone showed up just a few times. This chain uses TRBV5-1 with TRBJ2-7, with 9 bases aligning to TRBD1. This CDR3 contains 13 residues. Germline loops: CDR1 SGHRS, CDR2 YFSETQ. With V trimmed by 2 bases and J by 4 bases, 1 base remained unmatched. DNA of the CDR3: TGCGCCAGCAGCTTTGGGACAGGGTACGAGCAGTACTTC. Translating gives CASSFGTGYEQYF. Using reference TRBV5-1 and TRBJ2-7 for the parts outside the CDR3, the full variable domain is KAGVTQTPRYLIKTRGQQVTLSCSPISGHRSVSWYQQTPGQGLQFLFEYFSETQRNKGNFPGRFSGRQFSNSRSEMNVSTLELGDSALYLCASSFGTGYEQYFGPGTRLTVT.

The gene calls are TRBV18 and TRBJ1-4, with 11 bases identical to TRBD1. CDR1 and CDR2 from the germline V gene are KGHSH and LQKENI. The junction had 2 bases not matched to a gene; V was cut back by 6 bases and J by 8 bases. This CDR3 spans 13 amino acids. The CDR3 is CASSGQGEEKLFF. The CDR3 DNA follows: TGTGCCAGCTCGGGACAGGGGGAGGAAAAACTGTTTTTT. Based on the CDR3 plus reference TRBV18 and TRBJ1-4, the full variable domain is NAGVMQNPRHLVRRRGQEARLRCSPMKGHSHVYWYRQLPEEGLKFMVYLQKENIIDESGMPKERFSAEFPKEGPSILRIQQVVRGDSAAYFCASSGQGEEKLFFGSGTQLSVL.

J is TRBJ2-5 and V is TRBV7-2; D call uncertain. Germline V gives CDR1 SGHTA, CDR2 FQGNSA. V was pared by 5 bases and J by 1 base, with 14 bases between. The CDR3 consists of 15 residues. CDR3 bases: TGTGCCAGCAGCCTAGGCCTAGGTTCCCAAGAGACCCAGTACTTC. The encoded protein is CASSLGLGSQETQYF.